This passage covers 25 T cell receptor beta chains from one sample sequenced in a study of blood T cell repertoires in COVID-19. Data came from immunoSEQ multiplex PCR; TCRdb stores just in-frame clones and leaves some out. The sample yields some 170,000 clones, about 88% seen once. Sequencing input: peripheral blood. The receptors stem from a man aged 40-49 years with acute or convalescent COVID-19.

The CDR3 region has the DNA TGTGCCAGCAGTTTATCACAGGGAACTGGCTACACCTTC. This encodes CASSLSQGTGYTF. The chain carries TRBV28 and TRBJ1-2; tentatively, D is TRBD1 (6 bases). Trimming took 1 base from V and 7 from J, leaving 10 bases between them. CDR3 length: 13 amino acids. Per the germline V gene, CDR1 is MDHEN and CDR2 is SYDVKM.

The chain carries TRBV18 and TRBJ2-1; weak D call: TRBD2 (6 bases). CDR1 and CDR2 from the germline V gene are KGHSH and LQKENI. The CDR3 contains 18 residues. Trimming cost V 3 bases and J 5 bases, with 23 bases left between them. The CDR3: CASSPNRAVGTPNNEQFF. The DNA of the CDR3 is TGTGCCAGCTCACCGAACCGGGCAGTGGGGACTCCGAACAATGAGCAGTTCTTC.

The chain combines TRBV25-1 with TRBJ1-2; possible D gene TRBD1, 5 bases. V dropped 2 bases and J dropped 4 bases, with 11 bases sitting between them. The CDR3 has 14 amino acids. Per germline, CDR1 MGHDK and CDR2 SYGVNS. This CDR3 reads CASSEAGNSYGYTF. DNA for the CDR3: TGTGCCAGCAGTGAAGCAGGGAATAGCTATGGCTACACCTTC.

V usage is TRBV10-3 and J usage is TRBJ2-1; 12 bases are a match to TRBD2. Germline V lookup: CDR1 ENHRY, CDR2 SYGVKD. The CDR3 consists of 13 residues. V gave up 6 bases and J gave up 10 bases; unmatched junction bases: 4. DNA for the CDR3: TGTGCCATCAGATCAGGACTAGCGGGGGAGCAGTTCTTC. It specifies CAIRSGLAGEQFF.

The rearrangement joins TRBV6-5 to TRBJ2-7; tentatively, D is TRBD2 (6 bases). The V and J ends lost 8 bases and 1 base respectively, with 18 bases between them. CDR3 size: 15 residues. CDR1 is MNHEY and CDR2 is SVGAGI in the germline V gene. The chain's CDR3 is CASARGSGLSYEQYF. The CDR3 bases are TGTGCCAGCGCTCGGGGGTCAGGGCTGTCCTACGAGCAGTACTTC.

The CDR3 DNA follows: TGTGCCAGTTCAGGGGGCTATAACTATGGCTACACCTTC. This codes for CASSGGYNYGYTF. The chain combines TRBV6-5 with TRBJ1-2; 8 nucleotides line up with TRBD1. This CDR3 is built from 13 residues. The germline V gene encodes CDR1 MNHEY and CDR2 SVGAGI. Trimming removed 9 bases from V and 1 base from J; junction bases left unmatched: 4.

The chain combines TRBV7-9 with TRBJ1-1; D perhaps matches TRBD1 (6 bases). CDR3 length: 14 amino acids. Germline V gives CDR1 SEHNR, CDR2 FQNEAQ (reference sequence). Trimming shortened V by 7 bases and J by 7 bases, and 19 bases separated the two germline ends. This CDR3 reads CASTNSGGAGEAFF. The CDR3 DNA follows: TGTGCCAGCACAAACTCGGGGGGGGCTGGTGAAGCTTTCTTT.

CDR3 amino acids: CASSDRQGALGTEAFF. CDR3 in DNA: TGTGCCAGCAGCGACCGACAGGGGGCGCTGGGTACTGAAGCTTTCTTT. The chain combines TRBV7-9 with TRBJ1-1; 10 bases fit TRBD1. The V and J ends lost 5 bases and 5 bases, in that order; junction bases with no gene match: 11. Per germline, CDR1 SEHNR and CDR2 FQNEAQ (reference sequence). The CDR3 is 16 residues long.

This chain connects TRBV5-1 to TRBJ2-5; D is undetermined. Germline CDR1 is SGHRS and CDR2 is YFSETQ. This CDR3 spans 13 amino acids. V was cut by 0 bases and J by 5 bases, with 8 bases left in between. The CDR3 DNA reads as TGCGCCAGCAGCTTGGGTCTAGAGGAGACCCAGTACTTC. It yields the protein CASSLGLEETQYF.

This clone was seen a single time. The chain employs TRBV30 and TRBJ1-6; TRBD1 is a possible D gene (5 bases). V was trimmed by 3 bases and J by 3 bases, leaving 18 bases between them. Germline V lookup: CDR1 GTSNPN, CDR2 SVGIG (reference sequence). The CDR3 has 17 amino acids. The CDR3 protein is CAWSPRHRSFYNSPLHF. As DNA, the CDR3 is TGTGCCTGGAGCCCCCGCCACAGGAGCTTCTATAATTCACCCCTCCACTTT.

The chain is built from TRBV4-2 and TRBJ1-1; D is undetermined. V lost 2 bases and J 1 base, leaving 8 bases between the germline ends. Per the germline V gene, CDR1 is LGHNA and CDR2 is YNFKEQ. This CDR3 has 14 amino acids. The CDR3 loop reads CASSQNGKNTEAFF. CDR3 DNA: TGTGCCAGCAGCCAAAACGGGAAGAACACTGAAGCTTTCTTT.

This clone was observed once. The rearrangement joins TRBV9 to TRBJ2-1; D remains ambiguous. Trimming pared 0 bases from V and 0 bases from J, leaving 10 bases between. This CDR3 is built from 16 residues. The germline V gene encodes CDR1 SGDLS and CDR2 YYNGEE. The CDR3 loop is CASSVGTESSYNEQFF. The DNA for the CDR3 is TGTGCCAGCAGCGTAGGTACCGAGAGCTCCTACAATGAGCAGTTCTTC.

The gene calls are TRBV24-1 and TRBJ2-7, with 7 bases aligning to TRBD1. The V gene's germline CDR1 is KGHDR and CDR2 SFDVKD. V trimming: 7 bases; J trimming: 5 bases; junction bases outside the gene matches: 7. The CDR3 contains 13 residues. In nucleotides, the CDR3 is TGTGCCACCAGCCACAGGGGTCACCACGAGCAGTACTTC. This gives the protein CATSHRGHHEQYF.

The chain carries TRBV6-2 or TRBV6-3 and TRBJ2-3, with 11 bases that match TRBD1. CDR3 length: 16 amino acids. Trimming cost V 4 bases and J 1 base; bases outside gene matches: 4. Germline lookup yields CDR1 MNHEY and CDR2 SVGEGT. The CDR3 nucleotides read TGTGCCAGCAGTTCCCGGACAGGGGGCCGCACAGATACGCAGTATTTT. Amino acids: CASSSRTGGRTDTQYF.

J is TRBJ2-3 and V is TRBV28, with a tentative D call TRBD2 (5 bases). V shed 5 bases and J shed 2 bases, with 14 bases lying between them. The germline gives CDR1 MDHEN, CDR2 SYDVKM. The CDR3 totals 15 residues. The CDR3 DNA sequence: TGTGCCAGCAGTCGGGCGACTACGACCACAGATACGCAGTATTTT. Translated: CASSRATTTTDTQYF.

V is TRBV9 and J is TRBJ2-2; no firm D call. The germline V and J ends were trimmed by 0 bases and 2 bases, with 8 bases remaining between them. CDR3 length equals 15 residues. Germline values: CDR1 SGDLS, CDR2 YYNGEE. CDR3 sequence (DNA): TGTGCCAGCAGCGTAGGGTCCAGAAACACCGGGGAGCTGTTTTTT. Translating gives CASSVGSRNTGELFF.

The chain uses TRBV6-5 and TRBJ2-3, with 7 bases that match TRBD1. The CDR3 covers 14 residues. Germline-derived CDR1 and CDR2 are MNHEY and SVGAGI. After removal of 4 bases from V and 5 bases from J, the junction contained 6 bases not matched to a gene. CDR3 sequence: CASSSTGRGDTQYF. The CDR3 DNA reads TGTGCCAGCAGTTCGACAGGGAGAGGAGATACGCAGTATTTT.

This clone was seen repeatedly, ten times or more. CDR3 region: CASSPTNRVRSNQPQHF. DNA of the CDR3: TGTGCCAGCAGTCCAACCAACAGGGTTCGGAGCAATCAGCCCCAGCATTTT. The chain uses TRBV28 and TRBJ1-5; possible D gene TRBD1, 6 bases. The CDR3 runs to 17 residues. Germline lookup yields CDR1 MDHEN and CDR2 SYDVKM. V dropped 5 bases and J dropped 1 base, with 18 bases sitting between them.

V and J are TRBV6-5 and TRBJ2-7; D call uncertain. The CDR3 covers 14 residues. Per the germline V gene, CDR1 is MNHEY and CDR2 is SVGAGI. Trimming cost V 3 bases and J 2 bases, with 11 bases left between them. The CDR3 here is CASSYNVRAYEQYF. CDR3 nucleotide sequence: TGTGCCAGCAGTTATAACGTCCGGGCCTACGAGCAGTACTTC.

The genes are TRBV7-9 and TRBJ2-1; TRBD1 aligns across 7 bases. The CDR3 is made up of 12 amino acids. V shed 7 bases and J 8 bases; nucleotides not matched to a gene: 5. The germline CDR1 and CDR2 sequences are SEHNR and FQNEAQ (reference sequence). DNA of the CDR3: TGTGCCAGCACCCAGCAGGGGGATGAGCAGTTCTTC. Residues: CASTQQGDEQFF.

V gene TRBV4-2 combines with J gene TRBJ2-5; D is undetermined. V lost 2 bases and J lost 1, with 5 bases in between. Germline-derived CDR1 and CDR2 are LGHNA and YNFKEQ. CDR3 length equals 13 residues. The CDR3 is CASSQQVQETQYF. DNA for the CDR3: TGTGCCAGCAGCCAACAGGTCCAAGAGACCCAGTACTTC.

J is TRBJ2-3 and V is TRBV27, with 9 bases identical to TRBD2. CDR3 size: 13 residues. Germline V gene data show CDR1 as MNHEY and CDR2 as SMNVEV (reference sequence). With 6 bases clipped from V and 3 bases from J, the junction kept 1 base outside the gene matches. The chain's CDR3 is CASRTSGTDTQYF. In nucleotides, the CDR3 is TGTGCCAGCAGAACTAGCGGGACAGATACGCAGTATTTT.

This chain uses TRBV9 with TRBJ2-5; 10 nucleotides line up with TRBD2. This CDR3 is 17 amino acids long. Germline assignment: CDR1 SGDLS and CDR2 YYNGEE. The ends lost 4 bases at V and 5 bases at J; junction bases unmatched: 14. CDR3 sequence: CASSIGASGGVLETQYF. DNA for the CDR3: TGTGCCAGCAGCATAGGGGCCAGCGGGGGGGTTCTGGAGACCCAGTACTTC.

CDR3 sequence: CASSGGQGSYTEAFF. The CDR3 nucleotides are TGTGCCAGCAGCGGCGGACAGGGAAGCTACACTGAAGCTTTCTTT. This rearrangement joins TRBV9 to TRBJ1-1; 8 bases align to TRBD1. CDR1 is SGDLS and CDR2 is YYNGEE in the germline V gene. The length of the CDR3 is 15 residues. The J segment lost 3 bases and the V segment lost 3 bases, leaving 7 bases of the junction unmatched.

V and J are TRBV27 and TRBJ2-1; D may be TRBD2 (6 bases). Germline V lookup: CDR1 MNHEY, CDR2 SMNVEV (reference sequence). The V end was cut by 7 bases, the J end by 0 bases, with 10 bases between. The CDR3 has 14 amino acids. Here the CDR3 DNA reads TGTGCCAGCAAGTTCGGGGGCTCCTACAATGAGCAGTTCTTC. Translated, it gives CASKFGGSYNEQFF.